The 14 T cell receptor beta chains reported below all come from one sample, sequenced in a study of blood T cell repertoires in COVID-19 (dated by TCRdb to 2019 to 2021). Library creation used the immunoSEQ multiplex PCR assay. TCRdb obtained this table from immuneACCESS and retained in-frame rearrangements with V and J assigned. These tables miss some clones; where compared with another copy, unresolved V genes account for less than half of the shortfall, and the remainder is unexplained. Across this sample there are hundreds of thousands of clones, with 85% to 90% seen only once. The ten biggest clones cover 1% to 1.3% of the sample. The sequenced sample consisted of PBMCs or T cells enriched from blood (not recorded which). These receptors came from a man aged 25-40 years who had recovered from COVID-19.

V and J are TRBV27 and TRBJ2-1; weak D call: TRBD1 (5 bases). V lost 4 bases and J 7 bases, leaving 14 bases between the germline ends. Germline CDR1 reads MNHEY; CDR2 reads SMNVEV (reference sequence). The CDR3 spans 14 residues. CDR3 loop: CASSSAGRENEQFF. The CDR3 DNA reads as TGTGCCAGCAGTTCGGCCGGCAGGGAAAATGAGCAGTTCTTC.

This clone was detected once. V and J are TRBV27 and TRBJ2-7; possible D gene TRBD1, 6 bases. Germline lookup yields CDR1 MNHEY and CDR2 SMNVEV (reference sequence). V shed 5 bases and J shed 0 bases, with 11 bases lying between them. This CDR3 has 14 amino acids. The chain's CDR3 is CASSPTGFSYEQYF. CDR3 sequence (DNA): TGTGCCAGCAGTCCCACAGGGTTCTCCTACGAGCAGTACTTC.

Concerning this clone itself: An end of the junction differs from the germline gene, which may be a read error. The chain combines TRBV7-7 with TRBJ2-5; maybe TRBD2 (6 bases). The CDR3 spans 15 residues. CDR1 and CDR2 (germline): SSHAT, FNYEAQ (reference sequence). The CDR3: CASSSPGLPKETQYF. CDR3 DNA: TGTGCTAGCAGTTCGCCGGGACTTCCAAAAGAGACCCAGTACTTC.

The chain joins TRBV20-1 to TRBJ2-1, with 7 bases identical to TRBD2. This CDR3 region has 13 residues. With 3 bases clipped from V and 4 bases from J, the junction kept 3 bases outside the gene matches. Germline CDR1 reads DFQATT; CDR2 reads SNEGSKA (reference sequence). DNA of the CDR3: TGCAGTGCTAGTTGGCGGGAGTACAATGAGCAGTTCTTC. Residues: CSASWREYNEQFF.

The chain recombines TRBV29-1 with TRBJ1-2; D remains unclear. The CDR3 spans 12 residues. Trimming left V 4 bases short and J 2 bases short, with 8 bases between. Germline values: CDR1 SQVTM, CDR2 ANQGSEA. The CDR3 bases are TGCAGCGTTGGTAGGGAGAACTATGGCTACACCTTC. As protein: CSVGRENYGYTF. Full variable domain (remainder filled in from reference TRBV29-1 and TRBJ1-2): SAVISQKPSRDICQRGTSLTIQCQVDSQVTMMFWYRQQPGQSLTLIATANQGSEATYESGFVIDKFPISRPNLTFSTLTVSNMSPEDSSIYLCSVGRENYGYTFGSGTRLTVV.

J is TRBJ2-1 and V is TRBV6-4; 10 bases line up with TRBD2. In germline, CDR1 is MRHNA, CDR2 SNTAGT. V lost 6 bases to trimming and J lost 9 bases; unmatched junction nucleotides: 17. This CDR3 region has 17 residues. The CDR3 loop reads CASRRGGSSGRDGEQFF. The CDR3 DNA reads TGTGCCAGCAGACGAGGGGGTTCTAGCGGGAGAGACGGTGAGCAGTTCTTC.

The chain uses TRBV27 and TRBJ1-3; possible D gene TRBD1, 5 bases. Trimming shortened V by 7 bases and J by 3 bases, and 7 bases separated the two germline ends. CDR3 length equals 12 residues. In germline, CDR1 is MNHEY, CDR2 SMNVEV (reference sequence). CDR3 residues: CASKGNGNTIYF. CDR3 nucleotide sequence: TGTGCCAGCAAGGGGAATGGAAACACCATATATTTT.

The chain couples TRBV28 to TRBJ1-5; perhaps TRBD1 as D (6 bases). The CDR3 totals 14 residues. V gave up 8 bases and J gave up 5 bases, with 16 bases separating them. Germline V gene data show CDR1 as MDHEN and CDR2 as SYDVKM. The DNA for the CDR3 is TGTGCCAGCGCGGGGGGCCAGGGCGATCAGCCCCAGCATTTT. Translated: CASAGGQGDQPQHF.

The V gene is TRBV25-1, the J gene TRBJ2-7, with 10 bases that match TRBD2. Germline loops: CDR1 MGHDK, CDR2 SYGVNS. V lost 6 bases, J lost 2 bases, and 16 bases stayed unmatched. The CDR3 length is 18 residues. The CDR3 is CASSRQGQRLAGTYEQYF. The CDR3 region has the DNA TGTGCCAGCAGCAGACAGGGTCAACGACTAGCGGGTACCTACGAGCAGTACTTC.

Here the CDR3 DNA reads TGCAGCGGGATGACAGGGGGCGATATTGGCTACACCTTC. Its translation is CSGMTGGDIGYTF. The chain is built from TRBV29-1 and TRBJ1-2; 10 positions agree with TRBD1. The germline CDR1 and CDR2 sequences are SQVTM and ANQGSEA. The junction had 9 bases not matched to a gene; V was cut back by 7 bases and J by 7 bases. The CDR3 covers 13 residues. Full variable domain (remainder filled in from reference TRBV29-1 and TRBJ1-2): SAVISQKPSRDICQRGTSLTIQCQVDSQVTMMFWYRQQPGQSLTLIATANQGSEATYESGFVIDKFPISRPNLTFSTLTVSNMSPEDSSIYLCSGMTGGDIGYTFGSGTRLTVV.

V is TRBV18 and J is TRBJ2-7; TRBD1 matches 8 bases. J gave up 5 bases and V 3 bases, and 9 bases lay outside the gene matches. CDR1 is KGHSH and CDR2 is LQKENI in the germline V gene. The CDR3 extends over 15 amino acids. The chain's CDR3 is CASSPRTGKRDEQYF. The CDR3 coding sequence is TGTGCCAGCTCACCCCGGACAGGGAAGAGGGACGAGCAGTACTTC.

This rearrangement joins TRBV7-6 to TRBJ1-1, with D perhaps matching TRBD1 (5 bases). The germline V and J ends were trimmed by 2 bases and 1 base, with 11 bases remaining between them. The germline V gene has CDR1 SGHVS and CDR2 FNYEAQ. The CDR3 is made up of 15 amino acids. CDR3 in amino acids: CASSLYPGPNTEAFF. DNA for the CDR3: TGTGCCAGCAGCTTATACCCAGGGCCGAACACTGAAGCTTTCTTT. The full variable domain, its missing parts supplied by reference TRBV7-6 and TRBJ1-1, is GAGVSQSPRYKVTKRGQDVALRCDPISGHVSLYWYRQALGQGPEFLTYFNYEAQQDKSGLPNDRFSAERPEGSISTLTIQRTEQRDSAMYRCASSLYPGPNTEAFFGQGTRLTVV.

This clone is a singleton in its sample. V is TRBV4-1 and J is TRBJ2-7; the D is unclear. V was clipped by 4 bases and J by 0 bases, with 10 bases between them. The germline V gene has CDR1 MGHRA and CDR2 YSYEKL. This CDR3 spans 14 amino acids. The CDR3 here is CASSLLPDSYEQYF. The DNA for the CDR3 is TGCGCCAGCAGCCTCCTACCCGACTCCTACGAGCAGTACTTC.

The chain has TRBV29-1 and TRBJ1-1, with D tentatively TRBD1 (5 bases). The germline V gene encodes CDR1 SQVTM and CDR2 ANQGSEA. This CDR3 spans 12 amino acids. V was pared by 6 bases and J by 4 bases, with 12 bases between. The CDR3 here is CSVRGVGTEAFF. CDR3 DNA: TGCAGCGTCCGGGGGGTGGGCACTGAAGCTTTCTTT.